These 18 T cell receptor beta chains came from one sample sequenced in a study of T cell repertoires in ileal Crohn's disease. Profiling relied on immunoSEQ multiplex PCR, and the TCRdb table lists in-frame clones only, not all of them. The table lists over 5,000 clones, around 79% of them singletons. Input material: ileal tissue. Receptors were obtained from an adult with Crohn's disease.

V gene TRBV9 combines with J gene TRBJ2-3; TRBD2 matches 14 bases. Trimming cost V 3 bases and J 6 bases; bases outside gene matches: 15. Looked up from germline, CDR1 is SGDLS and CDR2 is YYNGEE. The CDR3 spans 19 residues. Written as DNA, the CDR3 is TGTGCCAGCAGCGCCCCTGTACCGGGACTAGCGGGAGAAAAGGATACGCAGTATTTT. It is translated as CASSAPVPGLAGEKDTQYF. The full variable domain, with the rest looked up from reference TRBV9 and TRBJ2-3, is DSGVTQTPKHLITATGQRVTLRCSPRSGDLSVYWYQQSLDQGLQFLIQYYNGEERAKGNILERFSAQQFPDLHSELNLSSLELGDSALYFCASSAPVPGLAGEKDTQYFGPGTRLTVL.

The chain links TRBV27 to TRBJ1-2; 7 positions match TRBD1. Germline lookup yields CDR1 MNHEY and CDR2 SMNVEV (reference sequence). The CDR3 length is 15 residues. The V and J ends lost 6 bases and 8 bases, in that order; junction bases with no gene match: 15. The CDR3 DNA reads TGTGCCAGCAGGTCCCCTGGGACAGTCAGTGAGGGCTACACCTTC. This translates into CASRSPGTVSEGYTF.

The chain employs TRBV20-1 and TRBJ1-1; D gene ambiguous. This CDR3 is built from 11 residues. V was pared by 5 bases and J by 10 bases, with 14 bases between. Germline loops: CDR1 DFQATT, CDR2 SNEGSKA (reference sequence). The CDR3 DNA sequence: TGCAGTGCTCCGGATCTGGCAGGAGCTTTCTTT. Residues: CSAPDLAGAFF.

The chain has TRBV9 and TRBJ2-1, with TRBD2 matching over 11 bases. The V gene end was trimmed by 0 bases and the J gene end by 2 bases; junction bases not matched to a gene: 7. This CDR3 is built from 18 residues. Germline V gene lookup returns CDR1 SGDLS and CDR2 YYNGEE. CDR3 DNA: TGTGCCAGCAGCGTAGTTAGCGGGAGGGCTTCTACCTACAATGAGCAGTTCTTC. Encoded protein: CASSVVSGRASTYNEQFF. The whole variable domain, filled in from reference TRBV9 and TRBJ2-1, reads DSGVTQTPKHLITATGQRVTLRCSPRSGDLSVYWYQQSLDQGLQFLIQYYNGEERAKGNILERFSAQQFPDLHSELNLSSLELGDSALYFCASSVVSGRASTYNEQFFGPGTRLTVL.

The chain has TRBV2 and TRBJ2-1; TRBD2 agrees at 8 bases. The CDR3 runs to 14 residues. J was trimmed by 2 bases and V by 7 bases; bases with no gene match: 4. Germline CDR1 is SNHLY and CDR2 is FYNNEI. The CDR3 region has the DNA TGTGCCAGCATTCGGGGGGGGGCCTACAATGAGCAGTTCTTC. Protein sequence: CASIRGGAYNEQFF.

CDR3: CASSNRLADTQYF. The CDR3 DNA follows: TGCGCCAGCAGCAACCGACTAGCAGATACGCAGTATTTT. J is TRBJ2-3 and V is TRBV5-1, with D perhaps TRBD2 (6 bases). V gave up 4 bases and J gave up 4 bases, with 10 bases separating them. The CDR3 spans 13 residues. Germline CDR1 reads SGHRS; CDR2 reads YFSETQ.

This chain links TRBV7-6 with TRBJ2-5; no firm D call. The CDR3 is 16 residues long. Germline V lookup: CDR1 SGHVS, CDR2 FNYEAQ. V shed 5 bases and J shed 4 bases, with 20 bases lying between them. CDR3 sequence: CASSLLSLAGPETQYF. CDR3 DNA sequence: TGTGCCAGCAGCCTACTCTCCCTTGCTGGGCCAGAGACCCAGTACTTC.

This rearrangement joins TRBV7-3 to TRBJ1-1; D is uncertain. CDR1 and CDR2 from the germline V gene are SGHTA and FQGTGA. The CDR3 runs 13 residues. V lost 2 bases and J 1 base, leaving 5 bases between the germline ends. The CDR3 sequence is CASSLQENTEAFF. DNA of the CDR3: TGTGCCAGCAGCTTACAGGAGAACACTGAAGCTTTCTTT.

This clone was picked up a small number of times. The chain links TRBV19 to TRBJ2-1; TRBD1 aligns across 9 bases. CDR3 length: 14 amino acids. Trimming removed 4 bases from V and 8 bases from J; junction bases left unmatched: 6. Germline loops: CDR1 LNHDA, CDR2 SQIVND (reference sequence). The CDR3 protein is CASSTYRGRDEQFF. DNA of the CDR3: TGTGCCAGTAGTACGTACAGGGGGCGTGATGAGCAGTTCTTC.

The chain combines TRBV2 with TRBJ1-2; 9 positions match TRBD1. This CDR3 contains 12 residues. Trimming cost V 10 bases and J 3 bases; bases outside gene matches: 3. Germline-derived CDR1 and CDR2 are SNHLY and FYNNEI. This CDR3 is CATGQGDYGYTF. CDR3 DNA: TGTGCCACGGGACAGGGTGACTATGGCTACACCTTC.

V and J are TRBV18 and TRBJ1-1; possibly TRBD1 for D (6 bases). The CDR3 totals 13 residues. Germline assignment: CDR1 KGHSH and CDR2 LQKENI. V lost 3 bases and J 4 bases, leaving 9 bases between the germline ends. CDR3 nucleotides: TGTGCCAGCTCACCGACAGGCTCCACTGAAGCTTTCTTT. The encoded protein is CASSPTGSTEAFF.

The CDR3 nucleotides read TGTGCCAGCAGCGGGGGACAGTACATAATGAACACTGAAGCTTTCTTT. Its protein product is CASSGGQYIMNTEAFF. The chain combines TRBV16 with TRBJ1-1, with 7 bases fitting TRBD1. Germline V gene sequence: CDR1 KGHSY, CDR2 FQNENV. The CDR3 consists of 16 residues. V trimming: 5 bases; J trimming: 0 bases; junction bases outside the gene matches: 9. The full variable domain, in which reference TRBV16 and TRBJ1-1 provide the parts outside the CDR3, is GEEVAQTPKHLVRGEGQKAKLYCAPIKGHSYVFWYQQVLKNEFKFLISFQNENVFDETGMPKERFSAKCLPNSPCSLEIQATKLEDSAVYFCASSGGQYIMNTEAFFGQGTRLTVV.

This clone occurred once. The chain is built from TRBV4-2 and TRBJ2-5; no clear D. Germline V CDR1 and CDR2: LGHNA, YNFKEQ. The V end was cut by 5 bases, the J end by 5 bases, with 15 bases between. CDR3 length: 14 residues. CDR3 sequence (DNA): TGTGCCAGCAGCAAAGGCTATAGTCTCGAGACCCAGTACTTC. Its protein is CASSKGYSLETQYF.

This rearrangement joins TRBV27 to TRBJ1-5, with 7 positions matching TRBD1. J gave up 11 bases and V 4 bases, and 8 bases lay outside the gene matches. The CDR3 runs 13 residues. Per the germline V gene, CDR1 is MNHEY and CDR2 is SMNVEV (reference sequence). The CDR3 protein is CASSSTGVRAQHF. The DNA for the CDR3 is TGTGCCAGCAGTTCTACAGGGGTCCGGGCCCAGCATTTT.

The rearrangement links TRBV10-2 to TRBJ1-1; TRBD1 matches 8 bases. The CDR3 is 15 amino acids. CDR1 and CDR2 (germline): WSHSY, SAAADI. The V and J ends lost 7 bases and 0 bases, in that order; junction bases with no gene match: 7. The CDR3 coding sequence is TGCGCCAGCACTCTAGGACAGGGAATGAACACTGAAGCTTTCTTT. It translates to CASTLGQGMNTEAFF.

The chain joins TRBV19 to TRBJ2-7, with D perhaps TRBD2 (7 bases). The V gene lost 5 bases and the J gene lost 7 bases, with 21 bases spanning the gap. Germline loops: CDR1 LNHDA, CDR2 SQIVND (reference sequence). This CDR3 has 15 residues. CDR3 DNA: TGTGCCAGTAGTCCCCGTTCAGGGGACGGGGGGGAGCAGTACTTC. Its protein product is CASSPRSGDGGEQYF.

V usage is TRBV30 and J usage is TRBJ1-1; no clear D. CDR3 size: 12 residues. Trimming took off 7 bases at V and 7 bases at J, with 16 bases between the two ends. Germline assignment: CDR1 GTSNPN and CDR2 SVGIG (reference sequence). CDR3 sequence reads: CASLGPRGEAFF. The CDR3 DNA is TGTGCCTCCTTGGGCCCTCGGGGTGAAGCTTTCTTT.

DNA of the CDR3: TGTGCCAGCAGGCGACAGGGGGCTAGCTACGAGCAGTACTTC. It specifies CASRRQGASYEQYF. The chain joins TRBV27 to TRBJ2-7; 10 nucleotides line up with TRBD1. Germline CDR1 and CDR2: MNHEY and SMNVEV (reference sequence). This CDR3 is 14 amino acids long. With V trimmed by 6 bases and J by 3 bases, 5 bases remained unmatched.